The clone carrying this T cell receptor (beta chain) has just a few counts. Its antigen is not identified. A second PCR of roughly 7 to 11 cycles used a sample-barcoded 5' primer and a J-beta primer mix. TCRdb reprocessed the 5' RACE reads with MiXCR, giving one entry per CDR3 protein. The data contain 600,000 to 1,000,000 distinct CDR3 sequences, roughly 64% of them singletons. Extracted total RNA amounted to at least 5.5 micrograms for each sample. The CDR3 is 14 amino acids. The germline gives CDR1 SGHTA, CDR2 FQGNSA. Trimming took 7 bases from V and 4 from J; bases not matched to a gene: 9. The data were taken from a study of blood T cells in healthy people across ages. Study findings and constraints: Relative to aged donors, long-lived donors carried more naive CD4+ cells and displayed higher diversity. Donor CMV status, an unknown factor, possibly confounded changes in expanded clonotypes.

The sequenced material came from blood. The chain couples TRBV7-2 to TRBJ1-2; TRBD1 agrees at 7 bases. The receptor was isolated from a man under 40 in good health. The DNA of the CDR3 is TGTGCCAGCAACCAATTGGGACAGACCTATGGCTACACCTTC. This sequence encodes CASNQLGQTYGYTF.